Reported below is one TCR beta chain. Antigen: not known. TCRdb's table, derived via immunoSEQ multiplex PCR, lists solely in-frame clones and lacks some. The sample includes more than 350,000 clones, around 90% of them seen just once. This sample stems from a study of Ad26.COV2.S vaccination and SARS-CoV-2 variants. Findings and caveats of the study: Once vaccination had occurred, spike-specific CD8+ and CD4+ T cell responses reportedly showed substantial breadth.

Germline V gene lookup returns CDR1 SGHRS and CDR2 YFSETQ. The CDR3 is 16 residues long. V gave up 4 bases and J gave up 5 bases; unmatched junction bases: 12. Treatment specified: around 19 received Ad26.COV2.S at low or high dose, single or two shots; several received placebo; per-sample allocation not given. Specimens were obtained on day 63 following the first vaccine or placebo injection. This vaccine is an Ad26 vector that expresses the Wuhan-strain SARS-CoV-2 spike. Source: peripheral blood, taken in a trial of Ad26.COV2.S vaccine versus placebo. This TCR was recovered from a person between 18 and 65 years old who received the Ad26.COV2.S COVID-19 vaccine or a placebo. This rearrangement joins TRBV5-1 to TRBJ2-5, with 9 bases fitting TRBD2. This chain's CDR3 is CASSPGLAGVRETQYF. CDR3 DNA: TGCGCCAGCAGCCCGGGGTTAGCGGGAGTGAGGGAGACCCAGTACTTC. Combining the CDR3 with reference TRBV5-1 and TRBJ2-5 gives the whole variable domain KAGVTQTPRYLIKTRGQQVTLSCSPISGHRSVSWYQQTPGQGLQFLFEYFSETQRNKGNFPGRFSGRQFSNSRSEMNVSTLELGDSALYLCASSPGLAGVRETQYFGPGTRLLVL.